The clone carrying this T cell receptor (beta chain) was counted a few times. Its matching antigen is unknown. From the 5' RACE reads, TCRdb called clonotypes with MiXCR, one entry per CDR3 protein. This sample has roughly 440,000 distinct CDR3 sequences; 17% occur once, and the top ten carry around 0.92%. The sample belongs to a study of CD8 T cells in ankylosing spondylitis. Study results and limitations: Seemingly characteristic of ankylosing spondylitis blood was a TCR beta motif consisting of 7 or 8 highly homologous variants. Certain motif variants had earlier appeared in reactive arthritis synovial fluid and blood.

The V and J ends lost 5 bases and 2 bases, in that order; junction bases with no gene match: 5. Germline V gene data show CDR1 as SEHNR and CDR2 as FQNEAQ (reference sequence). This CDR3 comprises 14 residues. Sequencing input: blood, either unsorted or a sorted T cell fraction (not recorded which). The V call is TRBV7-9, the J call TRBJ1-2, with 7 bases fitting TRBD1. This clonotype was obtained from a male donor with ankylosing spondylitis. CDR3 loop: CASSPRDRNYGYTF. The CDR3 coding sequence is TGTGCCAGCAGCCCCCGGGACAGAAACTATGGCTACACCTTC.